These 9 T cell receptor beta chains originate from one sample sequenced in a study of identical twins. TCRdb independently ran MiXCR on the 5' RACE reads; one entry per CDR3 protein. Altogether hundreds of thousands of distinct CDR3 sequences are present, about 8.9% being singletons, with the ten largest covering about 2.1%. These data were also filed under a second study, of yellow fever vaccine responses in identical twins.

The sample comprised memory (CD45RO+) T cells sorted from blood. The receptors were gathered from a young woman in good health.

This clonotype was counted many times. The chain couples TRBV11-2 to TRBJ1-2; D might be TRBD1 (6 bases). The CDR3 contains 17 residues. Between the trimmed V and J ends, which lost 6 bases and 5 bases, there was a span of 25 bases. Per the germline V gene, CDR1 is SGHAT and CDR2 is FQNNGV. The CDR3 loop is CASSQNSRAGARYGYTF. In DNA, the CDR3 is TGTGCCAGCAGTCAAAACAGCCGGGCAGGGGCACGTTATGGCTACACCTTC.

This clonotype was counted many times. This rearrangement joins TRBV16 to TRBJ2-7; TRBD1 agrees at 8 bases. The CDR3 contains 13 residues. With 3 bases clipped from V and 2 bases from J, the junction kept 0 bases outside the gene matches. Germline V CDR1 and CDR2: KGHSY, FQNENV. CDR3 coding DNA: TGTGCCAGCAGCCACAGGGGGCCCTACGAGCAGTACTTC. Translation: CASSHRGPYEQYF.

This clonotype was counted many times. This rearrangement joins TRBV5-6 to TRBJ1-4; weak D call: TRBD1 (5 bases). The CDR3 length is 15 residues. V was clipped by 4 bases and J by 5 bases, with 15 bases between them. CDR1 is SGHDT and CDR2 is YYEEEE in the germline V gene. The DNA for the CDR3 is TGTGCCAGCAGCCCGGCGGGACGGTCGAATGAAAAACTGTTTTTT. This sequence encodes CASSPAGRSNEKLFF.

There are many counts of this clonotype. This rearrangement joins TRBV4-1 to TRBJ2-2; 9 bases match TRBD2. V lost 3 bases and J lost 4; bases outside the gene matches: 9. Germline V gene lookup returns CDR1 MGHRA and CDR2 YSYEKL. The CDR3 runs 17 residues. The CDR3 nucleotides read TGCGCCAGCAGCCATACCTTTAGCGGGAGTGGCACCGGGGAGCTGTTTTTT. Protein sequence: CASSHTFSGSGTGELFF.

The rearrangement uses TRBV2 and TRBJ1-1; TRBD1 might be the D (6 bases). CDR1 is SNHLY and CDR2 is FYNNEI in the germline V gene. The CDR3 is 12 amino acids. The germline V and J ends were trimmed by 6 bases and 10 bases, with 15 bases remaining between them. The CDR3: CASSEQGSGAFF. CDR3 bases: TGTGCCAGCAGCGAACAGGGATCAGGAGCTTTCTTT.

The V call is TRBV7-9, the J call TRBJ2-3; 7 bases map to TRBD2. V lost 1 base and J lost 1; bases outside the gene matches: 8. Germline assignment: CDR1 SEHNR and CDR2 FQNEAQ (reference sequence). The CDR3 consists of 17 residues. The CDR3: CASSLDASGIGTDTQYF. The CDR3 DNA follows: TGTGCCAGCAGCTTAGATGCGAGCGGGATTGGCACAGATACGCAGTATTTT. Full variable domain (outside the CDR3, taken from reference TRBV7-9 and TRBJ2-3): DTGVSQNPRHKITKRGQNVTFRCDPISEHNRLYWYRQTLGQGPEFLTYFQNEAQLEKSRLLSDRFSAERPKGSFSTLEIQRTEQGDSAMYLCASSLDASGIGTDTQYFGPGTRLTVL.

This clonotype was seen at least ten times. The chain couples TRBV3-1 to TRBJ2-7; D is undetermined. This CDR3 is built from 15 residues. Germline loops: CDR1 LGHDT, CDR2 YNNKEL (reference sequence). V lost 1 base and J 2 bases, leaving 12 bases between the germline ends. CDR3 coding DNA: TGTGCCAGCAGCCAAGTCTCTGTCGGAACCTACGAGCAGTACTTC. Protein sequence: CASSQVSVGTYEQYF.

This clonotype was detected many times. V and J are TRBV7-2 and TRBJ2-7; 14 bases are a match to TRBD2. This CDR3 has 17 amino acids. The germline V gene encodes CDR1 SGHTA and CDR2 FQGNSA. V shed 5 bases and J 3 bases; nucleotides not matched to a gene: 9. The CDR3: CASSPYGTSGSSYEQYF. The CDR3 nucleotides are TGTGCCAGCAGCCCTTACGGGACTAGCGGGAGTAGCTACGAGCAGTACTTC.

This clonotype was seen only a few times. The chain carries TRBV20-1 and TRBJ1-1; maybe TRBD1 (6 bases). CDR3 length: 12 amino acids. V was cut by 6 bases and J by 5 bases, with 13 bases left in between. CDR1 and CDR2 (germline): DFQATT, SNEGSKA (reference sequence). The CDR3 DNA is TGCAGTGCCAAGGGGGGGGTGACTGAAGCTTTCTTT. This translates into CSAKGGVTEAFF.